A single sample gave rise to the 23 T cell receptor beta chains below, sequenced in a study of blood T cell repertoires in COVID-19. TCRdb keeps only in-frame clones here, not all; method: immunoSEQ multiplex PCR. The sample consists of more than 150,000 clones, nearly 90% of them appearing once. The specimen was peripheral blood. These receptors originate from a man aged 45-65 years with acute or convalescent COVID-19.

The chain carries TRBV10-3 and TRBJ2-5; no firm D call. This CDR3 is built from 15 residues. Germline V gene data show CDR1 as ENHRY and CDR2 as SYGVKD. V was trimmed by 0 bases and J by 5 bases, leaving 13 bases between them. CDR3 region: CAISESTRQGETQYF. The CDR3, as DNA: TGTGCCATCAGTGAGTCGACTCGGCAAGGCGAGACCCAGTACTTC.

The chain couples TRBV28 to TRBJ1-3, with TRBD1 matching over 7 bases. Trimming cost V 6 bases and J 1 base; bases outside gene matches: 3. CDR3 length: 14 residues. Germline lookup yields CDR1 MDHEN and CDR2 SYDVKM. CDR3 DNA sequence: TGTGCCAGCAGAAAGACAGGGTCTGGAAACACCATATATTTT. The encoded protein is CASRKTGSGNTIYF.

The chain links TRBV9 to TRBJ1-2; 10 bases align to TRBD1. The CDR3 is 18 amino acids. The germline V gene has CDR1 SGDLS and CDR2 YYNGEE. J was trimmed by 3 bases and V by 1 base; bases with no gene match: 12. The CDR3 here is CASSVRTGTGEGHYGYTF. DNA for the CDR3: TGTGCCAGCAGCGTACGGACCGGGACAGGGGAGGGGCACTATGGCTACACCTTC.

Only a few counts were recorded for this clone. The DNA of the CDR3 is TGTGCCAGCAGTAAGGGACTAGGTTCCTACAATGAGCAGTTCTTC. Its translation: CASSKGLGSYNEQFF. The J gene is TRBJ2-1, the V gene TRBV6-2 or TRBV6-3; 8 bases agree with TRBD2. CDR1 and CDR2 (germline): MNHEY, SVGEGT. This CDR3 is 15 amino acids long. V lost 5 bases, J lost 1 base, and 4 bases stayed unmatched.

This clone was counted between two and nine times. V usage is TRBV3-1 (or the pseudogene TRBV3-2) and J usage is TRBJ2-2, with 8 bases fitting TRBD2. The CDR3 loop spans 17 amino acids. J was trimmed by 4 bases and V by 1 base; bases with no gene match: 8. Germline V gene sequence: CDR1 LGHDT, CDR2 YNNKEL (reference sequence). The chain's CDR3 is CASSQGVTSDLTGELFF. CDR3 in DNA: TGTGCCAGCAGCCAAGGTGTGACTAGCGATCTCACCGGGGAGCTGTTTTTT.

J is TRBJ2-2 and V is TRBV4-3; tentatively, D is TRBD1 (6 bases). V lost 1 base to trimming and J lost 2 bases, with 8 bases between them. CDR1 and CDR2 from the germline V gene are LGHNA and YSLEER. The CDR3 extends over 15 amino acids. The CDR3 DNA follows: TGCGCCAGCAGCCAAGGGACAGTTAACACCGGGGAGCTGTTTTTT. Amino acids: CASSQGTVNTGELFF.

CDR3 DNA: TGTGCCACCAGTGATACCGGGACAGGGGATTATGGCTACACCTTC. Translated: CATSDTGTGDYGYTF. This chain joins TRBV24-1 and TRBJ1-2; 10 bases agree with TRBD1. V gave up 3 bases and J gave up 5 bases; unmatched junction bases: 5. Germline loops: CDR1 KGHDR, CDR2 SFDVKD. This CDR3 is 15 amino acids long.

The chain has TRBV4-1 and TRBJ2-2; 10 bases line up with TRBD2. There are 17 residues in the CDR3. CDR1 is MGHRA and CDR2 is YSYEKL in the germline V gene. V shed 0 bases and J 4 bases; nucleotides not matched to a gene: 5. This CDR3 is CASSQERLAGVTGELFF. The CDR3 nucleotides read TGCGCCAGCAGCCAAGAGCGGCTAGCGGGAGTCACCGGGGAGCTGTTTTTT.

The genes are TRBV6-6 and TRBJ1-4, with 8 bases lining up with TRBD1. This CDR3 comprises 15 residues. After removal of 6 bases from V and 6 bases from J, the junction contained 9 bases not matched to a gene. Germline CDR1 and CDR2: MNHNY and SVGAGI (reference sequence). The CDR3 here is CASSPRQGADEKLFF. The CDR3, as DNA: TGTGCCAGCAGCCCTCGTCAGGGGGCGGATGAAAAACTGTTTTTT.

This rearrangement joins TRBV29-1 to TRBJ2-7; D is tentatively TRBD1 or TRBD2 (5 bases each). The ends were cut back, 7 bases at V and 3 bases at J, with 10 bases in the middle. The CDR3 is 11 amino acids. From germline, CDR1 is SQVTM and CDR2 ANQGSEA. CDR3 coding DNA: TGCAGCGGGGGAGACAGCTACGAGCAGTACGTC. Amino acid sequence: CSGGDSYEQYV.

The V gene is TRBV12-3 or TRBV12-4, the J gene TRBJ2-3; D uncertain. Trimming took 5 bases from V and 4 from J, leaving 10 bases between them. This CDR3 contains 13 residues. For the CDR3, the DNA is TGTGCCAGCAGTCCCCCTATCGCAGATACGCAGTATTTT. This gives the protein CASSPPIADTQYF.

The chain uses TRBV4-2 and TRBJ2-7; D possibly corresponds to TRBD2 (6 bases). Trimming took 1 base from V and 2 from J, leaving 12 bases between them. This CDR3 region has 15 residues. Germline V gene sequence: CDR1 LGHNA, CDR2 YNFKEQ. The CDR3 DNA sequence: TGTGCCAGCAGCCAAGGAGCGGCGGGAACCTACGAGCAGTACTTC. Encoded protein: CASSQGAAGTYEQYF.

This rearrangement joins TRBV14 to TRBJ2-2, with 7 bases lining up with TRBD1. V was pared by 3 bases and J by 3 bases, with 7 bases of the junction left unmatched. The germline CDR1 and CDR2 sequences are SGHDN and FVKESK. The CDR3 extends over 16 amino acids. The CDR3 protein is CASSHQGERDTGELFF. CDR3 nucleotide sequence: TGTGCCAGCAGCCATCAGGGGGAAAGGGACACCGGGGAGCTGTTTTTT.

J is TRBJ1-5 and V is TRBV19, with D possibly matching TRBD1 (5 bases). Germline V lookup: CDR1 LNHDA, CDR2 SQIVND (reference sequence). Deletions cut 0 bases from V and 6 bases from J, with 18 bases between. CDR3 length: 17 amino acids. CDR3: CASSIDRTPILSQPQHF. The CDR3 DNA follows: TGTGCCAGTAGTATAGATAGGACACCTATACTCTCTCAGCCCCAGCATTTT. Full variable domain (rest looked up from reference TRBV19 and TRBJ1-5): DGGITQSPKYLFRKEGQNVTLSCEQNLNHDAMYWYRQDPGQGLRLIYYSQIVNDFQKGDIAEGYSVSREKKESFPLTVTSAQKNPTAFYLCASSIDRTPILSQPQHFGDGTRLSIL.

The chain is built from TRBV5-4 and TRBJ2-1, with 14 nucleotides matching TRBD2. The CDR3 loop spans 16 amino acids. CDR1 and CDR2 from the germline V gene are SGHNT and YYREEE (reference sequence). Trimming took 4 bases from V and 8 from J; bases not matched to a gene: 8. CDR3 DNA sequence: TGTGCCAGCAGCCCGGGACTAGCGGGGGCCCCCTATGAGCAGTTCTTC. Its translation is CASSPGLAGAPYEQFF.

The gene calls are TRBV19 and TRBJ2-1; D possibly corresponds to TRBD2 (8 bases). Germline CDR1 and CDR2: LNHDA and SQIVND (reference sequence). V dropped 7 bases and J dropped 2 bases, with 15 bases sitting between them. The CDR3 sequence is 15 residues long. The CDR3 coding sequence is TGTGCCAGTACCCGGGAGGGGGCGGCCTACAATGAGCAGTTCTTC. Encoded protein: CASTREGAAYNEQFF.

The chain carries TRBV5-6 and TRBJ1-5, with D unresolved. V was cut by 4 bases and J by 2 bases, with 16 bases left in between. The germline CDR1 and CDR2 sequences are SGHDT and YYEEEE. The CDR3 consists of 16 residues. This CDR3 reads CASSPTTGLGNQPQHF. CDR3 nucleotide sequence: TGTGCCAGCAGCCCCACTACCGGCTTGGGCAATCAGCCCCAGCATTTT.

The rearrangement links TRBV5-1 to TRBJ2-2; no clear D. V dropped 1 base and J dropped 0 bases, with 10 bases sitting between them. Germline V gene data show CDR1 as SGHRS and CDR2 as YFSETQ. The length of the CDR3 is 16 residues. Here the CDR3 DNA reads TGCGCCAGCAGCTTGTTCGGCGGAACGAACACCGGGGAGCTGTTTTTT. Amino acid sequence: CASSLFGGTNTGELFF.

The rearrangement joins TRBV5-1 to TRBJ1-4; 8 positions match TRBD1. Trimming cost V 4 bases and J 1 base; bases outside gene matches: 3. CDR1 is SGHRS, CDR2 YFSETQ, per germline. The CDR3 consists of 15 residues. The CDR3 loop is CASSGGQGTNEKLFF. As DNA, the CDR3 is TGCGCCAGCAGCGGCGGACAGGGAACTAATGAAAAACTGTTTTTT. The whole variable domain, remainder taken from reference TRBV5-1 and TRBJ1-4, is KAGVTQTPRYLIKTRGQQVTLSCSPISGHRSVSWYQQTPGQGLQFLFEYFSETQRNKGNFPGRFSGRQFSNSRSEMNVSTLELGDSALYLCASSGGQGTNEKLFFGSGTQLSVL.

This rearrangement joins TRBV19 to TRBJ1-2; TRBD1 is a possible D gene (6 bases). The V end lost 8 bases, the J end lost 2 bases, and 21 bases lay between the germline ends. Germline-derived CDR1 and CDR2 are LNHDA and SQIVND (reference sequence). The CDR3 totals 16 residues. This chain's CDR3 is CASLMVGTLGNYGYTF. CDR3 bases: TGTGCCAGTCTAATGGTGGGGACACTAGGAAACTATGGCTACACCTTC.

This chain links TRBV2 with TRBJ2-1; tentative D call: TRBD2 (6 bases). The V gene lost 3 bases and the J gene lost 8 bases, with 11 bases spanning the gap. The CDR3 sequence is 13 residues long. Germline V CDR1 and CDR2: SNHLY, FYNNEI. CDR3 sequence: CASSDGTLYEQFF. The CDR3 DNA follows: TGTGCCAGCAGTGACGGGACTTTGTATGAGCAGTTCTTC. Together with reference TRBV2 and TRBJ2-1, the CDR3 gives the full variable domain: EPEVTQTPSHQVTQMGQEVILRCVPISNHLYFYWYRQILGQKVEFLVSFYNNEISEKSEIFDDQFSVERPDGSNFTLKIRSTKLEDSAMYFCASSDGTLYEQFFGPGTRLTVL.

The rearrangement joins TRBV30 to TRBJ1-5; TRBD1 matches at 7 bases. CDR1 and CDR2 (germline): GTSNPN, SVGIG (reference sequence). The length of the CDR3 is 13 residues. The V and J ends lost 0 bases and 7 bases, in that order; junction bases with no gene match: 3. CDR3 in amino acids: CAWSVQGRQPQHF. The CDR3 DNA follows: TGTGCCTGGAGTGTACAGGGGAGGCAGCCCCAGCATTTT.

This clone was observed a few times. The rearrangement links TRBV24-1 to TRBJ2-1, with D unresolved. V was trimmed by 2 bases and J by 8 bases, leaving 21 bases between them. This CDR3 contains 17 residues. The germline V gene encodes CDR1 KGHDR and CDR2 SFDVKD. The CDR3 DNA reads as TGTGCCACCAGTGATTCAACCACTATACCGCCTTTGGATGAGCAGTTCTTC. Encoded protein: CATSDSTTIPPLDEQFF.